The next 5 T cell receptor beta chains were all read from a single sample in a study of T cell repertoires in cytomegalovirus infection. TCRdb reprocessed the reads with MiXCR, giving one entry per CDR3 protein. The sample yields 200,000 to 250,000 distinct CDR3 sequences, under 8.5% seen once. Sequenced input: PBMCs. These TCRs come from a human donor in good health (CMV status not recorded). Some clones in this sample may be carry-over from other donors' samples.

This clonotype has at least ten counts. V is TRBV11-2 and J is TRBJ2-3, with TRBD1 matching over 7 bases. V shed 6 bases and J 5 bases; nucleotides not matched to a gene: 8. There are 14 residues in the CDR3. Germline CDR1 reads SGHAT; CDR2 reads FQNNGV. CDR3 coding DNA: TGTGCCAGCAGAACCAACAGGGGCGGAGATACGCAGTATTTT. Translated, it gives CASRTNRGGDTQYF.

There are many counts of this clonotype. The V gene is TRBV5-1, the J gene TRBJ2-7, with 8 bases identical to TRBD2. The CDR3 loop spans 16 amino acids. V gave up 4 bases and J gave up 2 bases; unmatched junction bases: 11. CDR1 and CDR2 from the germline V gene are SGHRS and YFSETQ. CDR3 sequence (DNA): TGCGCCAGCAGCCCCGGAGCGGGGGTCACAACCTACGAGCAGTACTTC. Translation gives CASSPGAGVTTYEQYF.

This sequence joins TRBV2 and TRBJ2-2; 8 positions match TRBD1. The CDR3 consists of 15 residues. V was clipped by 4 bases and J by 7 bases; unmatched bases: 8. Germline CDR1 and CDR2: SNHLY and FYNNEI. The CDR3 reads CASSGTGGENGELFF. DNA of the CDR3: TGTGCCAGCAGTGGTACAGGGGGTGAGAACGGGGAGCTGTTTTTT.

There are many counts of this clonotype. The chain links TRBV7-2 to TRBJ1-2; D may be TRBD1 (5 bases). The CDR3 contains 15 residues. Trimming took 1 base from V and 0 from J, leaving 9 bases between them. Germline V gene data show CDR1 as SGHTA and CDR2 as FQGNSA. The CDR3 loop reads CASSLDRNPNYGYTF. The CDR3 nucleotides read TGTGCCAGCAGCTTAGACAGGAATCCTAACTATGGCTACACCTTC.

This clonotype was counted at least ten times. V is TRBV7-2 and J is TRBJ1-1; 7 positions agree with TRBD1. The length of the CDR3 is 18 residues. The germline gives CDR1 SGHTA, CDR2 FQGNSA. With V trimmed by 1 base and J by 2 bases, 13 bases remained unmatched. As DNA, the CDR3 is TGTGCCAGCAGCTTAGGTCGGGACAGACTATACACTAACACTGAAGCTTTCTTT. Encoded protein: CASSLGRDRLYTNTEAFF.